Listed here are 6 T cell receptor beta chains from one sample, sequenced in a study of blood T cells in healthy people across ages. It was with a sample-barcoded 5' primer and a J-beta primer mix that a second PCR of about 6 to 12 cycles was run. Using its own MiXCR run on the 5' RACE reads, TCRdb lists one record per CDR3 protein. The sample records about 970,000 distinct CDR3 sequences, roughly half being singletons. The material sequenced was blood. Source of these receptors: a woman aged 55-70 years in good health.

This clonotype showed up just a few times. CDR3 DNA sequence: TGTGCCAGCAGTACCTCCCCGGACAGAAATAATTCACCCCTCCACTTT. Protein sequence: CASSTSPDRNNSPLHF. The chain combines TRBV12-3 or TRBV12-4 with TRBJ1-6, with a tentative D call TRBD1 (6 bases). The CDR3 consists of 16 residues. V was trimmed by 5 bases and J by 5 bases, leaving 16 bases between them.

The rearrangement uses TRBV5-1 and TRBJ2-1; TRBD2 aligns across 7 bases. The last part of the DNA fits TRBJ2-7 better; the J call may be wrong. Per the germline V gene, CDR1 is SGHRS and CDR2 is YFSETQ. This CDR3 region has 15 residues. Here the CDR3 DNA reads TGCGCCAGCAGACAGCGGGAAATATGGAACAATGAGCAGTACTTC. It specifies CASRQREIWNNEQYF.

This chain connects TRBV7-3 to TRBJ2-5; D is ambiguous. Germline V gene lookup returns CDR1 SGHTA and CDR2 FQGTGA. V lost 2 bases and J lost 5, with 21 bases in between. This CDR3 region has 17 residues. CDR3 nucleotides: TGTGCCAGCAGCTTATCGGCTTTGGGCTACTGGGGTGAGACCCAGTACTTC. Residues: CASSLSALGYWGETQYF.

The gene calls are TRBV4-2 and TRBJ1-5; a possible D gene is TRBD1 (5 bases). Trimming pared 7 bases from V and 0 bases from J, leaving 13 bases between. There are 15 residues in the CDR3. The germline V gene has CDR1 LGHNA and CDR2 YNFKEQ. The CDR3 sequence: CASNDRSYSNQPQHF. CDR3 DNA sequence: TGTGCCAGCAATGACAGATCCTATAGCAATCAGCCCCAGCATTTT.

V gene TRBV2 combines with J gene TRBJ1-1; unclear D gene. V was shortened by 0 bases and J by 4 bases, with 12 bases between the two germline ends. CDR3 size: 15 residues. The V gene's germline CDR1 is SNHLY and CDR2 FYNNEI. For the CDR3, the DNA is TGTGCCAGCAGTGAAGCGTCACCACAGATCACTGAAGCTTTCTTT. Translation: CASSEASPQITEAFF.

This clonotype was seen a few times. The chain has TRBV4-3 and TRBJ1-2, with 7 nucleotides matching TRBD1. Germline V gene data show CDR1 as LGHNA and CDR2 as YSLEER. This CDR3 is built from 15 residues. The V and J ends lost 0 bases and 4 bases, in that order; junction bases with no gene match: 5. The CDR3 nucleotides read TGCGCCAGCAGCCAAGATCCACAGGGGAGCTATGGCTACACCTTC. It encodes CASSQDPQGSYGYTF.